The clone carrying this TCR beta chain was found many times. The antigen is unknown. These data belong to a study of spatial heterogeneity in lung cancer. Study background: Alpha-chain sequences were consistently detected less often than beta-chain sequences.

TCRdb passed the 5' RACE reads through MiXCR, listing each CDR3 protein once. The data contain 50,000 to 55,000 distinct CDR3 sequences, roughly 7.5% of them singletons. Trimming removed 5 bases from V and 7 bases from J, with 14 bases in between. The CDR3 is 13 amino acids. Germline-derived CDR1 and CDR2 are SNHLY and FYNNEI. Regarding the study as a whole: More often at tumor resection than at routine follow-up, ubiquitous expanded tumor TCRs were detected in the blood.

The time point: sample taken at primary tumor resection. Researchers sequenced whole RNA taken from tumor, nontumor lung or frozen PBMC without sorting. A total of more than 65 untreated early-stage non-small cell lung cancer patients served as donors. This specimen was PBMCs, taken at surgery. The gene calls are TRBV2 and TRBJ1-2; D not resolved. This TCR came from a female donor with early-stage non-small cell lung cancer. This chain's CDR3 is CASSIGSLGGYTF. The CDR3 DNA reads TGTGCCAGCAGTATCGGATCTTTGGGTGGCTACACCTTC.